Sequencing of this T cell receptor (beta chain) was carried out in a study of spatial heterogeneity in lung cancer. Turning to the study itself: The donor population consisted of just over 70 patients with untreated, early-stage non-small cell lung cancer. General observations from the study: TCRs found ubiquitously expanded in tumor appeared in blood more at resection than at follow-up.

The CDR3 is 13 amino acids. Deletions cut 1 base from V and 1 base from J, with 7 bases between. Germline V gene sequence: CDR1 DFQATT, CDR2 SNEGSKA (reference sequence). This clonotype was recorded a few times. Its target is not known. Stated time point: blood at routine non-recurrence follow-up after resection. Tumor, nontumor lung or frozen PBMC supplied whole RNA that was sequenced unsorted. TCRdb used MiXCR to reprocess the 5' RACE reads, holding one entry per CDR3 protein. The sample has some 120,000 distinct CDR3 sequences, 9% to 15% seen once; the top ten hold roughly 15%. This chain uses TRBV20-1 with TRBJ1-1; D is uncertain. Material: PBMCs, obtained at follow-up. The TCR comes from a male donor with early-stage non-small cell lung cancer. CDR3 DNA sequence: TGCAGTGCTAGAGGGGCAGGGAACACTGAAGCTTTCTTT. It codes for CSARGAGNTEAFF.